Below, 17 T cell receptor beta chains from the same sample are listed, as sequenced in a study of CD8+ T cells in alopecia areata (dated by TCRdb to between 2017 and 2018). In 4 to 6 patients from the biomarker study, an additional sort separated CD25+CD127- cells out of the CD4+ cells. Library prep was done by the immunoSEQ multiplex PCR assay. RNA was extracted from all samples and reverse transcribed into cDNA, which served as template for TCR sequencing. TCRdb retrieved this table from immuneACCESS and kept in-frame rearrangements only. Not all clones are present; in checked studies, unresolved V genes account for under half, and no reason is known for the remainder. In all, the sample holds some 20,000 clones, and roughly three fifths of those were seen once. The ten largest clonotypes hold less than 5.5% of the sample. The source material was CD4+ Tregs sorted from blood. The source is a human donor with alopecia areata.

This clone showed up just once. V gene TRBV28 combines with J gene TRBJ2-5; TRBD2 agrees at 10 bases. With V trimmed by 5 bases and J by 2 bases, 11 bases remained unmatched. This CDR3 has 17 amino acids. Germline V gene data show CDR1 as MDHEN and CDR2 as SYDVKM. The CDR3 here is CASSDPQEGLAQETQYF. CDR3 bases: TGTGCCAGCAGTGATCCCCAGGAGGGACTAGCGCAAGAGACCCAGTACTTC.

This chain joins TRBV7-2 and TRBJ2-7, with 7 nucleotides matching TRBD2. Germline trimming cut 5 bases from V and 2 bases from J; bases unmatched to any gene: 6. Germline CDR1 and CDR2: SGHTA and FQGNSA. CDR3 size: 14 residues. CDR3 nucleotides: TGTGCCAGCAGCCCTGGCGGGGGTCCCTACGAGCAGTACTTC. This codes for CASSPGGGPYEQYF. Full variable domain (rest looked up from reference TRBV7-2 and TRBJ2-7): GAGVSQSPSNKVTEKGKDVELRCDPISGHTALYWYRQSLGQGLEFLIYFQGNSAPDKSGLPSDRFSAERTGGSVSTLTIQRTQQEDSAVYLCASSPGGGPYEQYFGPGTRLTVT.

The chain links TRBV11-2 to TRBJ2-1; D is uncertain. Germline values: CDR1 SGHAT, CDR2 FQNNGV. V dropped 6 bases and J dropped 8 bases, with 14 bases sitting between them. This CDR3 has 13 residues. CDR3 sequence: CASRETGGHEQFF. The CDR3 bases are TGTGCCAGCAGAGAAACGGGCGGCCATGAGCAGTTCTTC.

The chain links TRBV5-1 to TRBJ2-7; D tentatively reads TRBD1 or TRBD2 (5 bases each). Deletions cut 2 bases from V and 5 bases from J, with 17 bases between. Germline CDR1 is SGHRS and CDR2 is YFSETQ. The CDR3 is 15 amino acids. CDR3 bases: TGCGCCAGCAGCTTTGGGAGCCAGGGAAGTCACGAGCAGTACTTC. It encodes CASSFGSQGSHEQYF.

This clone came up a few times. The CDR3 nucleotides read TGCAGCGTTTTCCCCGCGCAAGCCAAAAACATTCAGTACTTC. It is translated as CSVFPAQAKNIQYF. The gene calls are TRBV29-1 and TRBJ2-4; D gene unclear. V lost 5 bases and J lost 0, with 11 bases in between. Germline lookup yields CDR1 SQVTM and CDR2 ANQGSEA. This CDR3 contains 14 residues.

This clone came up a few times. The chain links TRBV5-1 to TRBJ2-5, with 8 bases matching TRBD1. CDR1 is SGHRS, CDR2 YFSETQ, per germline. The V segment lost 3 bases and the J segment 5 bases; nucleotides outside the gene matches: 6. The CDR3 sequence is 14 residues long. In DNA, the CDR3 is TGCGCCAGCAGCTCCCAGACAGGGGTCGAGACCCAGTACTTC. This encodes CASSSQTGVETQYF. Based on the CDR3 plus reference TRBV5-1 and TRBJ2-5, the full variable domain is KAGVTQTPRYLIKTRGQQVTLSCSPISGHRSVSWYQQTPGQGLQFLFEYFSETQRNKGNFPGRFSGRQFSNSRSEMNVSTLELGDSALYLCASSSQTGVETQYFGPGTRLLVL.

The V gene is TRBV4-2, the J gene TRBJ2-3, with 7 positions matching TRBD2. V lost 2 bases to trimming and J lost 4 bases; unmatched junction nucleotides: 9. This CDR3 comprises 16 residues. From germline, CDR1 is LGHNA and CDR2 YNFKEQ. CDR3 protein: CASSQYGGSFADTQYF. For the CDR3, the DNA is TGTGCCAGCAGCCAATATGGCGGGAGTTTCGCAGATACGCAGTATTTT.

This clone was seen a handful of times. The J gene is TRBJ2-7, the V gene TRBV2, with D possibly TRBD2 on 5 matching bases. The CDR3 totals 11 residues. The V gene lost 6 bases and the J gene lost 8 bases, with 11 bases spanning the gap. Germline CDR1 SNHLY, CDR2 FYNNEI. DNA for the CDR3: TGTGCCAGCAGCGCATCGGGGAAGCAGTACTTC. This sequence encodes CASSASGKQYF.

The chain employs TRBV18 and TRBJ2-1, with a weak D call TRBD2 (5 bases). The CDR3 runs 16 residues. The V gene's germline CDR1 is KGHSH and CDR2 LQKENI. The V gene lost 3 bases and the J gene lost 0 bases, with 12 bases spanning the gap. CDR3 region: CASSPLDSSSYNEQFF. In nucleotides, the CDR3 is TGTGCCAGCTCACCCCTGGACTCGAGCTCCTACAATGAGCAGTTCTTC. The variable domain in full, with the rest retrieved from reference TRBV18 and TRBJ2-1, is NAGVMQNPRHLVRRRGQEARLRCSPMKGHSHVYWYRQLPEEGLKFMVYLQKENIIDESGMPKERFSAEFPKEGPSILRIQQVVRGDSAAYFCASSPLDSSSYNEQFFGPGTRLTVL.

The genes are TRBV21-1 and TRBJ2-5; the table assigns TRBD2, which was not confirmed against the DNA. The J call may be wrong; the DNA end is better matched by TRBJ2-7. TRBV21-1 is a listed pseudogene. The CDR3 is made up of 11 amino acids. The CDR3 loop reads CASSNTYEQYF. The CDR3, as DNA: TGTGCCAGCAGCAACACCTACGAGCAGTACTTC.

This clone was seen only once. The chain employs TRBV6-4 and TRBJ2-2; 8 bases fit TRBD2. Germline V gene sequence: CDR1 MRHNA, CDR2 SNTAGT. The CDR3 length is 14 residues. V shed 6 bases and J 6 bases; nucleotides not matched to a gene: 6. CDR3 loop: CASSPGLAAGELFF. The CDR3 nucleotides are TGTGCCAGCAGCCCCGGACTAGCAGCCGGGGAGCTGTTTTTT.

The chain has TRBV2 and TRBJ2-7; 9 nucleotides line up with TRBD2. Trimming took 4 bases from V and 2 from J; bases not matched to a gene: 6. The CDR3 consists of 15 residues. CDR1 and CDR2 from the germline V gene are SNHLY and FYNNEI. The CDR3 nucleotides read TGTGCCAGCAGTGGGGACCCTAGCGGGACCTACGAGCAGTACTTC. Residues: CASSGDPSGTYEQYF.

This clone was observed a few times. The genes are TRBV28 and TRBJ2-7; 8 positions match TRBD2. Germline V gene data show CDR1 as MDHEN and CDR2 as SYDVKM. V lost 5 bases and J lost 0; bases outside the gene matches: 12. This CDR3 spans 17 amino acids. CDR3 sequence reads: CASSAPLLSGSSYEQYF. The CDR3 DNA reads TGTGCCAGCAGTGCTCCCCTGTTGAGCGGGAGCTCCTACGAGCAGTACTTC.

The CDR3 loop reads CASSLSGQGFNQPQHF. Written as DNA, the CDR3 is TGTGCCAGCAGTTTGAGCGGACAGGGGTTCAATCAGCCCCAGCATTTT. The chain uses TRBV28 and TRBJ1-5; TRBD1 agrees at 9 bases. Per the germline V gene, CDR1 is MDHEN and CDR2 is SYDVKM. CDR3 length: 16 amino acids. The V segment lost 3 bases and the J segment 3 bases; nucleotides outside the gene matches: 6.

The chain employs TRBV5-1 and TRBJ2-1, with D possibly matching TRBD1 (8 bases). V lost 4 bases to trimming and J lost 7 bases, with 15 bases between them. Germline assignment: CDR1 SGHRS and CDR2 YFSETQ. The CDR3 spans 14 residues. In DNA, the CDR3 is TGCGCCAGCAGCCCACAGGGGGGGGTAAATGAGCAGTTCTTC. Its protein is CASSPQGGVNEQFF.

The V call is TRBV11-2, the J call TRBJ2-1; 7 bases align to TRBD1. This CDR3 comprises 14 residues. V lost 5 bases and J lost 6; bases outside the gene matches: 7. Germline CDR1 is SGHAT and CDR2 is FQNNGV. CDR3 amino acids: CASSQRGLGNEQFF. The CDR3 nucleotides are TGTGCCAGCAGCCAAAGGGGGCTGGGCAATGAGCAGTTCTTC.

In its sample, this clone was seen a few times. The same CDR3 is also encoded by other DNA sequences in this sample. The chain combines TRBV21-1 with TRBJ1-1. TRBV21-1 is given as a pseudogene. This CDR3 has 14 residues. The CDR3 DNA follows: TGTGCCAGCAGGAATACAAGCCGCGCCACTGAAGCTTTCTTT. The encoded protein is CASRNTSRATEAFF.